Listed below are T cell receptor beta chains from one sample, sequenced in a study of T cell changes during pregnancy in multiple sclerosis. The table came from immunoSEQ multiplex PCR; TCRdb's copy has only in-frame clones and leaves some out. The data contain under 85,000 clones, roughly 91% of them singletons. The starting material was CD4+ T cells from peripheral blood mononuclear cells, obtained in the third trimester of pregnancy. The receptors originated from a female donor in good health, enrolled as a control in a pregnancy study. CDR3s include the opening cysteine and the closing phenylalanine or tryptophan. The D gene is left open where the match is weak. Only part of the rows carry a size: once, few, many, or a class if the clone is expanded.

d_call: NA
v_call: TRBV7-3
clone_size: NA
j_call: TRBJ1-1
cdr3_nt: TGTGCCAGCAGCGCCCAGGTTGCGAACACTGAAGCTTTCTTT
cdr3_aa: CASSAQVANTEAFF

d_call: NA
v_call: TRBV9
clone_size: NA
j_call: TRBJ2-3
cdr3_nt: TGTGCCAGCAGGGCAGCGAGCACAGATACGCAGTATTTT
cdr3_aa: CASRAASTDTQYF

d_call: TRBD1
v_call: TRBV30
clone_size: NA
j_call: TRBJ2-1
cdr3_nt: TGTGCCTGGAGTCCGGGACAGGGGGCCTACAATGAGCAGTTCTTC
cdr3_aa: CAWSPGQGAYNEQFF

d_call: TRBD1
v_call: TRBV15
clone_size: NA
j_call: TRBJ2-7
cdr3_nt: TGTGCCACCAGCAGAAAGCGACAGGGTCTATCTCGGGCCTACGAGCAGTACTTC
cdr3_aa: CATSRKRQGLSRAYEQYF

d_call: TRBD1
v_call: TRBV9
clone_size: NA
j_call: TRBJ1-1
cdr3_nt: TGTGCCAGCAGCACCAGGACAGGGTACGACACTGAAGCTTTCTTT
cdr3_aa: CASSTRTGYDTEAFF

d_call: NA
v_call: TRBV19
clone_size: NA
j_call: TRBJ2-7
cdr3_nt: TGTGCCAGTAGTATAGAAAGGACAGAACCCTACGAGCAGTACTTC
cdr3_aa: CASSIERTEPYEQYF

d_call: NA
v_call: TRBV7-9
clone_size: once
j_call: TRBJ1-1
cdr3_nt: TGTGCCAGCAGCTTTCGAGGGCGGGAGACTGAAGCTTTCTTT
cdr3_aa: CASSFRGRETEAFF

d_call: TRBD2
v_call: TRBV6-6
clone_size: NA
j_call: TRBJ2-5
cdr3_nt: TGTGCCAGCAGTTACACCAGCGGGGGAGCGCAAGAGACCCAGTACTTC
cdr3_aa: CASSYTSGGAQETQYF

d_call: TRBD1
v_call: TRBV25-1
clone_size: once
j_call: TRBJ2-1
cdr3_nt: TGTGCCAGCAGTGGTTCAGGGGGCAAGTCATCCTACAATGAGCAGTTCTTC
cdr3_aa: CASSGSGGKSSYNEQFF

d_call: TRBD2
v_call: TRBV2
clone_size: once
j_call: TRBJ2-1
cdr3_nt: TGTGCCAGCTCCGTGGGGACTAGCGGGTACAATGAGCAGTTCTTC
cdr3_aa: CASSVGTSGYNEQFF

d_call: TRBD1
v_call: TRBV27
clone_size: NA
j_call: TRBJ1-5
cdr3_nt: TGTGCCAGCAGTGCTAACAGGGGGCGCCTGGGCAATCAGCCCCAGCATTTT
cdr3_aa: CASSANRGRLGNQPQHF

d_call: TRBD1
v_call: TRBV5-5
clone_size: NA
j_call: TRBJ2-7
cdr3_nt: TGTGCCAGCAGCCCCCCGGGACAGGGTCGCGAGCAGTACTTC
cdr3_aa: CASSPPGQGREQYF

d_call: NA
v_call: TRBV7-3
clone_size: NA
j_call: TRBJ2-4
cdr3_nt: TGTGCCAGCAGCCCTAAACGGGGGGCTACAGGGATCGACAAAAACATTCAGTACTTC
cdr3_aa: CASSPKRGATGIDKNIQYF

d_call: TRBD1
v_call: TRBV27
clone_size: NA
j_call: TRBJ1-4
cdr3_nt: TGTGCCAGCAGTTATAACAGGGGGAGGATTACTAATGAAAAACTGTTTTTT
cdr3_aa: CASSYNRGRITNEKLFF

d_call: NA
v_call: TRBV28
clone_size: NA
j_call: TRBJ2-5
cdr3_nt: TGTGCCAGCAGCCCCAATGTTGGGGGCGGGGAGACCCAGTACTTC
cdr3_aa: CASSPNVGGGETQYF

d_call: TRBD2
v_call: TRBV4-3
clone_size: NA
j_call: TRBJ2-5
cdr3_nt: TGCGCCAGCAGCCAAGAGGGACTAGCGGTAGAGACCCAGTACTTC
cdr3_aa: CASSQEGLAVETQYF

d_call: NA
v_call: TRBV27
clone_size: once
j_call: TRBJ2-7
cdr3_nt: NA
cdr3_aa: CASSSSTSSVAEQYF

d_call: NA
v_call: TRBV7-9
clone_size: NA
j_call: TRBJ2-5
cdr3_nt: TGTGCCAGCAGTCGCTCAGGGGAACAAGAGACCCAGTACTTC
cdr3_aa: CASSRSGEQETQYF

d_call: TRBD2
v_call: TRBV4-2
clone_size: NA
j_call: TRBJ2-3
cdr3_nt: TGTGCCAGCAGCCAACGGACTAGCGGGGGAGATACAGATACGCAGTATTTT
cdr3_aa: CASSQRTSGGDTDTQYF

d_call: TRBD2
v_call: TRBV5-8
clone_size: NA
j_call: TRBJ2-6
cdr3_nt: TGTGCCAGCAGCTTGGTGGGGGGGGCTGGGGCCAACGTCCTGACTTTC
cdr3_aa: CASSLVGGAGANVLTF

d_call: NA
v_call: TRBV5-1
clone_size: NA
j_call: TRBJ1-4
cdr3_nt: TGCGCCAGCAGGAGGCCTCGGGGTGAAAAACTGTTTTTT
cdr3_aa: CASRRPRGEKLFF

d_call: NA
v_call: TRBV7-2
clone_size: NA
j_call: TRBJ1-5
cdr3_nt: TGTGCCAGCAGCTTAGCGTCGGGAGGATACGATCAGCCCCAGCATTTT
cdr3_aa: CASSLASGGYDQPQHF

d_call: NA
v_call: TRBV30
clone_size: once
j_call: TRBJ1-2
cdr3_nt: TGTGCCTGGAGTCCAGGAAACTATGGCTACACCTTC
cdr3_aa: CAWSPGNYGYTF

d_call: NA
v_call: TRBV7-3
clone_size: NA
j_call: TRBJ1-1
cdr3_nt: TGTGCCAGCAGCTCCCCAGGGGTAAGGGACACTGAAGCTTTCTTT
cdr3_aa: CASSSPGVRDTEAFF

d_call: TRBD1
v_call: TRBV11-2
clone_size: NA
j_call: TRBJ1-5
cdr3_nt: TGTGCCAGCAGCTTAGACACAGGGGGCAATCAGCCCCAGCATTTT
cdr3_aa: CASSLDTGGNQPQHF

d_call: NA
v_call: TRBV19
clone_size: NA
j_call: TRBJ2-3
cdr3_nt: TGTGCCAGTAGTAGTCGACAGGGCACAGATACGCAGTATTTT
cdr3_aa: CASSSRQGTDTQYF

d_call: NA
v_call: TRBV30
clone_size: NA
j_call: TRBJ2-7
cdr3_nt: TGTGCCTTCGGGAGCGGTTTCTCCTACGAGCAGTACTTC
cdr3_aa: CAFGSGFSYEQYF

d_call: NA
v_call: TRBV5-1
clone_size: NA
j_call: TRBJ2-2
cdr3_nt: TGCGCCAGCAGCTTGGAACGGACTACGAACACCGGGGAGCTGTTTTTT
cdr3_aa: CASSLERTTNTGELFF

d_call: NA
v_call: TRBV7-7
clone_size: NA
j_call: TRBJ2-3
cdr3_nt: TGTGCTAGCAGCCAGGACAGCCTAGATACGCAGTATTTT
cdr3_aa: CASSQDSLDTQYF

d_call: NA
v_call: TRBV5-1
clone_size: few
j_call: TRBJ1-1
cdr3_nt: TGCGCCAGCAGCTTGGGCGGTACTCACGGGACTGAAGCTTTCTTT
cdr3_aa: CASSLGGTHGTEAFF

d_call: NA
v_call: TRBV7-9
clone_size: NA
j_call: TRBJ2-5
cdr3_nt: TGTGCCAGCAGCGACAGACAAGAGACCCAGTACTTC
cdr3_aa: CASSDRQETQYF

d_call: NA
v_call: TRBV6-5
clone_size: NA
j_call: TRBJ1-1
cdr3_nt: TGTGCCACTTCCAGGGATTTGAACACTGAAGCTTTCTTT
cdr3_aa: CATSRDLNTEAFF

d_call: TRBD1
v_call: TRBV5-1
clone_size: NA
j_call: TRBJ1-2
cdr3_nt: TGCGCCAGCACCATTAGGGACAGGGTTGCGGTTAACTATGGCTACACCTTC
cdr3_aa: CASTIRDRVAVNYGYTF

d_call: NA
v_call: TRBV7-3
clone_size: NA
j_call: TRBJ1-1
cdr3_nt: TGTGCCAGCAGCCCAATTCAGGGTAATGAAGCTTTCTTT
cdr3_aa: CASSPIQGNEAFF

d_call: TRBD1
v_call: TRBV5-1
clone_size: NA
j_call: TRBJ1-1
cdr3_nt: TGCGCCAGCAGCCCAATGAACAGGGGGCGAACTGAAGCTTTCTTT
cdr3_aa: CASSPMNRGRTEAFF

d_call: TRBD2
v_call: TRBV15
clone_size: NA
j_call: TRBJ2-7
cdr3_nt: TGTGCCACCAGCAGAGATGTCCCGGGGGGGACTAACTACGAGCAGTACTTC
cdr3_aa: CATSRDVPGGTNYEQYF

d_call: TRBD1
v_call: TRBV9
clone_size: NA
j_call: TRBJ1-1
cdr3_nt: TGTGCCAGCAGCGTAACTCCCGACAGGGGGAACACTGAAGCTTTCTTT
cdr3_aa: CASSVTPDRGNTEAFF

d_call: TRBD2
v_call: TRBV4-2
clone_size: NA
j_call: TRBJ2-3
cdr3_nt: TGTGCCAGCAGCCAAGCAGGACTAGAGTATTTT
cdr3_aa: CASSQAGLEYF

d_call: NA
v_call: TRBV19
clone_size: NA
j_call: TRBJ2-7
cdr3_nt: TGTGCCAGTACTCCGGAGGGGATGCCTTACGAGCAGTACTTC
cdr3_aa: CASTPEGMPYEQYF

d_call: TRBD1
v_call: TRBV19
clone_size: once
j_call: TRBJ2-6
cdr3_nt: TGTGCCAGTAGTATCGACAGGGCTGGGGCCAACGTCCTGACTTTC
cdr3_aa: CASSIDRAGANVLTF

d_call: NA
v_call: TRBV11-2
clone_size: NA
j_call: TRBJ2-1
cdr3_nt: TGTGCCAGCAGCTTAGATCAGGTGAATGAGCAGTTCTTC
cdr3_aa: CASSLDQVNEQFF